This T cell receptor beta chain was recorded in a study of identical twins. Study-wide findings and caveats: Insertion counts were lower in abundant cord blood beta clonotypes, a trend that memory repertoires did not show.

Comments on this clonotype: Its cognate antigen is unknown.

Trimming removed 4 bases from V and 7 bases from J, with 16 bases in between. Germline loops: CDR1 LGHDT, CDR2 YNNKEL (reference sequence). The CDR3 runs to 15 residues. TCRdb itself ran the 5' RACE reads through MiXCR, one entry per CDR3 protein. The sample holds 600,000 to 800,000 distinct CDR3 sequences, 21% seen once. This sample also belongs to another study, concerning T cells expressing NK-cell markers. That work states: Repertoire data for TCR beta were derived from sorted T cells (CD3+CD56+NKG2C+, CD3+CD56+NKG2C- and CD3+CD56-NKG2C+).

This sequence joins TRBV3-1 and TRBJ2-2; tentative D call: TRBD1 (6 bases). The clonotype was recovered from a woman under 30 in good health. Sequenced sample: PBMCs. The CDR3 sequence: CASSRQQGNHGELFF. The CDR3, as DNA: TGTGCCAGCAGCCGACAACAGGGAAATCACGGGGAGCTGTTTTTT.